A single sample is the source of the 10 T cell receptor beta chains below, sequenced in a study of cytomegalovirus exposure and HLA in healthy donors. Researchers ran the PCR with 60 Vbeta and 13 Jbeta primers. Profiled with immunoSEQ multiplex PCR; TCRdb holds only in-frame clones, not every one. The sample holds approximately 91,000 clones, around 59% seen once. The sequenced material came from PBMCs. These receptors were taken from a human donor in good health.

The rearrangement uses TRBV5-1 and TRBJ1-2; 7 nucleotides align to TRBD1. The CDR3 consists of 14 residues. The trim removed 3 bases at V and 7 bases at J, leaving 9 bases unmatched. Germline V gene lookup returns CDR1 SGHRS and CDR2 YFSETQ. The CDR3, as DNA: TGCGCCAGCAGCTCATTCGCAGGGGACAGTGGCTACACCTTC. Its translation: CASSSFAGDSGYTF.

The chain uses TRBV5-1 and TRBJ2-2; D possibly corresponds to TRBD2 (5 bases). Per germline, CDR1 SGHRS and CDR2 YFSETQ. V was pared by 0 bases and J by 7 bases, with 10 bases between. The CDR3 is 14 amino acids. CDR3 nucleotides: TGCGCCAGCAGCTTGGATCCCGGGGACGGGGAGCTGTTTTTT. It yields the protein CASSLDPGDGELFF.

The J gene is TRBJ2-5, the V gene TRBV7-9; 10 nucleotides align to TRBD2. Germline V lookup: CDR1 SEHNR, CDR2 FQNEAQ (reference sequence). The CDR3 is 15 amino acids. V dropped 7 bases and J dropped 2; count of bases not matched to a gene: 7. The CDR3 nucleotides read TGTGCCAGCATCCCTAGCGGGGGATATCAAGAGACCCAGTACTTC. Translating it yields CASIPSGGYQETQYF.

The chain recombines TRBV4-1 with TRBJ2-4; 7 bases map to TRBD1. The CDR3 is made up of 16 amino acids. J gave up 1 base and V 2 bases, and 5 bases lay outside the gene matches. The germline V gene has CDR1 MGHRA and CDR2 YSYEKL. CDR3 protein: CASSQPGGSAKNIQYF. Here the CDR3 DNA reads TGCGCCAGCAGCCAACCAGGGGGTTCGGCCAAAAACATTCAGTACTTC.

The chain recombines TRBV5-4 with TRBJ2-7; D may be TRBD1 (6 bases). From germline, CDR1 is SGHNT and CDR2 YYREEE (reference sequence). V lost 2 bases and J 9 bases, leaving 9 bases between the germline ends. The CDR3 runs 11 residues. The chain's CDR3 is CASSFEGVQYF. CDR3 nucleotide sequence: TGTGCCAGCAGCTTCGAGGGGGTGCAGTACTTC.

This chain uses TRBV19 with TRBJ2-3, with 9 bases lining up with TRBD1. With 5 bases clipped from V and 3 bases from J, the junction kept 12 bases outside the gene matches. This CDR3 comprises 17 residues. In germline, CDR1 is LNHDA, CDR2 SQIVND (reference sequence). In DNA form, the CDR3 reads TGTGCCAGTAGTTTTCCAACCGGGACAGGGAGGACAGATACGCAGTATTTT. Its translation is CASSFPTGTGRTDTQYF.

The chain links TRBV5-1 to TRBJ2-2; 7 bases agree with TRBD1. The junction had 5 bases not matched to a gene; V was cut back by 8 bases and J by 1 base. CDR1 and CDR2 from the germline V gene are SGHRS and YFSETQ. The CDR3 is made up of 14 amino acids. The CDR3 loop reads CASRRTGNTGELFF. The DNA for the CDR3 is TGCGCCAGTAGAAGGACAGGGAACACCGGGGAGCTGTTTTTT.

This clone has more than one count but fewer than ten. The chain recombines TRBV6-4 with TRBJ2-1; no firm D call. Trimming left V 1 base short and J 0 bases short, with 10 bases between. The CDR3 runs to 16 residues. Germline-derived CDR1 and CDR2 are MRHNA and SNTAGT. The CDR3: CASSDFSASSYNEQFF. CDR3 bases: TGTGCCAGCAGTGACTTTTCAGCGAGCTCCTACAATGAGCAGTTCTTC.

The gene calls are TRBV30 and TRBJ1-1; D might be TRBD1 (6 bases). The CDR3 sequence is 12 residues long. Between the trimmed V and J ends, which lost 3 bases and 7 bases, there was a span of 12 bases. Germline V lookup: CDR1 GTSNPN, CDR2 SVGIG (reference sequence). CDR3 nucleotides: TGTGCCTGGAGCCCTCACAGGGTTGAAGCTTTCTTT. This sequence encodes CAWSPHRVEAFF.

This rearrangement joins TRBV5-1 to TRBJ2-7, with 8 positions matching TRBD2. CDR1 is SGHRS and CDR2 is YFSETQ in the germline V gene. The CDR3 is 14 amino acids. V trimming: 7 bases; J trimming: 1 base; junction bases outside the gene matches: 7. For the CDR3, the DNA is TGCGCCAGCGGCCCGAGCGGGGGATCCTACGAGCAGTACTTC. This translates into CASGPSGGSYEQYF.